This entry is about one T cell receptor (beta chain). Sample time point: healthy volunteer bleed at 2 weeks. Sequencing started from total RNA isolated from unfractionated whole blood. The data are from a study of human T cells and chemical hapten exposure. In the study overall: Small discrepancies in pooled library volume mainly accounted for the varying TCR yields per sample.

Germline V CDR1 and CDR2: LNHDA, SQIVND (reference sequence). Trimming removed 7 bases from V and 3 bases from J; junction bases left unmatched: 10. The CDR3 has 16 residues. Authors' data handling: Sequenced samples showed a median of 95,638 TCRs each, with counts running from around 24,000 to 710,000. TCRdb fed the RACE reads into MiXCR, producing one record per CDR3 protein. TCRdb, not the authors, supplied the V and J calls. The table records 49,000 or so distinct CDR3 sequences, approximately 4.8% of them present only once. V is TRBV19 and J is TRBJ1-5, with TRBD1 matching over 9 bases. The sequence derives from a human donor in good health. Some clones in this sample may be carry-over from other donors' samples. Source material: whole blood. CDR3 sequence reads: CASTDRQGGYNQPQHF. For the CDR3, the DNA is TGTGCCAGTACAGATAGACAGGGGGGTTACAATCAGCCCCAGCATTTT.